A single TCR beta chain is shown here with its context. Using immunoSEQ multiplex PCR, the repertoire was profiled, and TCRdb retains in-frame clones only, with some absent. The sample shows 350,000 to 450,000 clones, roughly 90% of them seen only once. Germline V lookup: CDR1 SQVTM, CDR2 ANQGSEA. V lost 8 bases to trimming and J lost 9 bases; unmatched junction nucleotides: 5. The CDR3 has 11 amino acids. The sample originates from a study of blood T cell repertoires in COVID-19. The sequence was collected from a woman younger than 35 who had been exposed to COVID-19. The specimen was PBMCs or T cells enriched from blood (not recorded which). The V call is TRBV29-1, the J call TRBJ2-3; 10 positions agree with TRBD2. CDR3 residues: CSPKTSGTQYF. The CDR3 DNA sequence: TGCAGCCCAAAGACTAGCGGGACGCAGTATTTT.